The TCR beta chain described here comes from a study of Ad26.COV2.S vaccination and SARS-CoV-2 variants. The trim removed 1 base at V and 7 bases at J, leaving 14 bases unmatched. The CDR3 extends over 19 amino acids. The V gene's germline CDR1 is SGHTA and CDR2 FQGNSA. Treatment meaning: roughly 20 received Ad26.COV2.S at low or high dose, single or two shots; about 5 received placebo; per-sample allocation not given. Vaccine and placebo recipients were sampled on day 63 after the first injection. Boston hosted the donor, who was an adult aged 18-55 years. Profiled with immunoSEQ multiplex PCR; TCRdb holds only in-frame clones, not every one. The sample has about 420,000 clones; roughly 88% are singletons.

The sequence was collected from a person between 18 and 65 years old who received the Ad26.COV2.S COVID-19 vaccine or a placebo. Sample: peripheral blood, taken in a trial of Ad26.COV2.S vaccine versus placebo. V and J are TRBV7-2 and TRBJ2-1; TRBD2 matches 12 bases. DNA for the CDR3: TGTGCCAGCAGCTTAGTCCAAATAATGGGACTAGCGGGTGTAAATGAGCAGTTCTTC. It yields the protein CASSLVQIMGLAGVNEQFF.